This T cell receptor (beta chain) was captured by sequencing in a study of control samples from healthy donors and cancer patients. Sequencing was performed with immunoSEQ multiplex PCR; in TCRdb, only in-frame clones are kept and a portion is missing. The sample holds approximately 190,000 clones; 91% are singletons and the top ten take less than 2%. There are 13 residues in the CDR3. The V and J ends lost 7 bases and 0 bases respectively, with 9 bases between them. The germline V gene has CDR1 SEHNR and CDR2 FQNEAQ (reference sequence). The sample was blood. This TCR came from a man in his thirties or forties in good health. The chain carries TRBV7-9 and TRBJ1-1, with no clear D. The CDR3 spells CASTFQLNTEAFF. CDR3 in DNA: TGTGCCAGCACCTTCCAGCTGAACACTGAAGCTTTCTTT.